Listed here are 8 T cell receptor beta chains from one sample, sequenced in a study of shared clonotypes between healthy human individuals. The method was immunoSEQ multiplex PCR; TCRdb's version includes in-frame clones alone and lacks a portion of them. This sample has around 2.1 million clones, with 85% to 95% found just once. In the naive CD8 group, cells lacked CD45RO and were positively selected for CCR7, so terminally differentiated effector memory CD45RA+ cells were left out. Input material: naive CD8+ T cells from PBMCs. These receptors were collected from a man between 18 and 35 years old in good health. Some clones in this sample may be carry-over from other donors' samples.

Concerning this clone itself: Other nucleotide sequences from this sample produce the same CDR3. V gene TRBV7-9 combines with J gene TRBJ1-2; TRBD1 is a possible D gene (6 bases). Trimming cost V 5 bases and J 8 bases, with 12 bases left between them. The CDR3 has 12 residues. Per germline, CDR1 SEHNR and CDR2 FQNEAQ (reference sequence). CDR3 loop: CASSLRGDGYTF. CDR3 bases: TGTGCCAGCAGCCTAAGGGGGGACGGCTACACCTTC.

The CDR3 is CASSLTGGREKLFF. Here the CDR3 DNA reads TGTGCCAGCAGTCTTACAGGGGGAAGGGAAAAACTGTTTTTT. The chain couples TRBV27 to TRBJ1-4, with 8 bases fitting TRBD1. Trimming took 5 bases from V and 8 from J; bases not matched to a gene: 7. Germline V gene sequence: CDR1 MNHEY, CDR2 SMNVEV (reference sequence). CDR3 length: 14 amino acids.

The rearrangement links TRBV5-6 to TRBJ1-5; maybe TRBD1 (6 bases). The ends were cut back, 6 bases at V and 5 bases at J, with 18 bases in the middle. This CDR3 has 15 amino acids. Looked up from germline, CDR1 is SGHDT and CDR2 is YYEEEE. The CDR3 DNA reads TGTGCCAGCACACTTCAGGGGCCCGAGGATCAGCCCCAGCATTTT. Translation: CASTLQGPEDQPQHF.

The CDR3 bases are TGTGCCAGCTGCACTACAGCCCAAGGAGAAAAACTGTTTTTT. Protein: CASCTTAQGEKLFF. This chain joins TRBV7-8 and TRBJ1-4; D is ambiguous. Trimming stripped 8 bases from V and 8 bases from J, with 18 bases between. Germline-derived CDR1 and CDR2 are SGHVS and FQNEAQ. The CDR3 length is 14 residues.

J is TRBJ2-5 and V is TRBV5-1; 7 bases are a match to TRBD1. The ends lost 0 bases at V and 2 bases at J; junction bases unmatched: 1. Germline lookup yields CDR1 SGHRS and CDR2 YFSETQ. The CDR3 runs 14 residues. CDR3 loop: CASSLVGQQETQYF. The CDR3 DNA sequence: TGCGCCAGCAGCTTGGTGGGACAGCAAGAGACCCAGTACTTC.

The chain is built from TRBV10-1 and TRBJ2-3; tentative D call: TRBD2 (6 bases). The CDR3 runs 15 residues. CDR1 is WNHNN, CDR2 SYGVQD, per germline (reference sequence). V was trimmed by 4 bases and J by 3 bases, leaving 14 bases between them. The CDR3 DNA is TGCGCCAGCAGTGTCCTGGCGGGGATAACAGATACGCAGTATTTT. Translated, it gives CASSVLAGITDTQYF.

The chain is built from TRBV6-5 and TRBJ2-1, with 8 positions matching TRBD2. The CDR3 has 15 residues. Losses at the gene ends were 4 bases for V and 8 bases for J; bases not matched to a gene: 10. CDR1 is MNHEY, CDR2 SVGAGI, per germline. The CDR3, as DNA: TGTGCCAGCAGTTCTGACGGGAGGGCCGGGGATGAGCAGTTCTTC. This encodes CASSSDGRAGDEQFF.

This chain links TRBV27 with TRBJ2-2; D tentatively reads TRBD1 or TRBD2 (5 bases each). The CDR3 is 17 residues long. Germline CDR1 and CDR2: MNHEY and SMNVEV (reference sequence). The V end lost 10 bases, the J end lost 6 bases, and 27 bases lay between the germline ends. CDR3 sequence (DNA): TGTGCCACCCACCCGACAGTCGCAAGCCGGCGGGCCGGGGAGCTGTTTTTT. Its translation is CATHPTVASRRAGELFF.